The TCR beta chain under discussion was sequenced for a study of blood T cells in healthy people across ages. Study results and limitations: Naive and antigen-experienced cells were not separated, limiting conclusive comparison.

The second PCR ran about 6 to 11 cycles with a sample-barcoded 5' primer and J-beta primers. One entry per CDR3 protein, called by TCRdb with MiXCR from the 5' RACE reads. The table records hundreds of thousands of distinct CDR3 sequences, approximately 50% of them present only once. The CDR3 totals 17 residues. CDR1 and CDR2 from the germline V gene are SGHAT and FQNNGV. Unmatched junction bases numbered 10, after V lost 4 bases and J lost 0 bases. The sample, approximately 11 milliliters of peripheral blood, was drawn from each donor. Every sample had a minimum of 7 million PBMCs isolated. This clonotype has a single count. The antigen is undetermined.

This sequence originates from a woman aged 60 to 75 in good health. J is TRBJ2-3 and V is TRBV11-2, with 7 bases that match TRBD1. The material sequenced was blood. Written as DNA, the CDR3 is TGTGCCAGCAGCTCCCGTACAGGGGATGGTAGCACAGATACGCAGTATTTT. Translation: CASSSRTGDGSTDTQYF. Drawing the rest from reference TRBV11-2 and TRBJ2-3, the complete variable domain is EAGVAQSPRYKIIEKRQSVAFWCNPISGHATLYWYQQILGQGPKLLIQFQNNGVVDDSQLPKDRFSAERLKGVDSTLKIQPAKLEDSAVYLCASSSRTGDGSTDTQYFGPGTRLTVL.